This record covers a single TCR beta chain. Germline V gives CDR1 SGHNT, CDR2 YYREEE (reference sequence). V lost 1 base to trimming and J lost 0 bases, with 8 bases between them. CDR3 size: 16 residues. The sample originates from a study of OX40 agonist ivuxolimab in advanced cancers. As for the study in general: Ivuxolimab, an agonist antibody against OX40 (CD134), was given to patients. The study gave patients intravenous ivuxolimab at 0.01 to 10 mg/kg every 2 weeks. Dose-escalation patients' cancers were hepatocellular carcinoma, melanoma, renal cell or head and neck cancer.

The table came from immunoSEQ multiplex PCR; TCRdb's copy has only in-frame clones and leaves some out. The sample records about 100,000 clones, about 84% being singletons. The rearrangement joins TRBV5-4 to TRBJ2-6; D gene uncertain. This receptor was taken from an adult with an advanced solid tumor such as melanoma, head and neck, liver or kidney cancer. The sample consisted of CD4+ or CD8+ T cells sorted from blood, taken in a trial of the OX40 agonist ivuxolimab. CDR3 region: CASSLNPNSGANVLTF. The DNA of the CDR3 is TGTGCCAGCAGCTTGAATCCGAACTCTGGGGCCAACGTCCTGACTTTC.